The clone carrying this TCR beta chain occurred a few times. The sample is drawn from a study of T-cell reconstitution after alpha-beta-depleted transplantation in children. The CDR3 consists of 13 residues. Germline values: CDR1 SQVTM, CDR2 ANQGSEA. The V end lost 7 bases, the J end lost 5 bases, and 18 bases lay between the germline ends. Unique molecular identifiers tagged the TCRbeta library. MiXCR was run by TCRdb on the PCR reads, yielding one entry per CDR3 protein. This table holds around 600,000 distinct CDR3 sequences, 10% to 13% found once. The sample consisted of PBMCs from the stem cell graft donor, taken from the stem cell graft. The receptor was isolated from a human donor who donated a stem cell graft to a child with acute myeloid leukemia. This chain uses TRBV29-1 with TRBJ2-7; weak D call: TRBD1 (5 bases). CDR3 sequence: CSAEDTMLDEQYF. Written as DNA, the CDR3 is TGCAGCGCTGAGGACACCATGCTGGACGAGCAGTACTTC.